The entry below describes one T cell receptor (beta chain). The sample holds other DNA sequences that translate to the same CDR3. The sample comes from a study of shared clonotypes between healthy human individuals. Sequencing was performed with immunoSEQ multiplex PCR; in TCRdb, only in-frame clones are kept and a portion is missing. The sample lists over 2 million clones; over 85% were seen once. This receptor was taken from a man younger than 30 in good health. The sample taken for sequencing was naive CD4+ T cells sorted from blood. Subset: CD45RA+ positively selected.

CDR3 region: CASSLAGGTNEKLFF. The DNA of the CDR3 is TGCGCCAGCAGCTTGGCCGGCGGAACTAATGAAAAACTGTTTTTT. The J gene is TRBJ1-4, the V gene TRBV5-1; D is ambiguous. The V and J ends lost 0 bases and 1 base respectively, with 7 bases between them. This CDR3 comprises 15 residues. Germline CDR1 is SGHRS and CDR2 is YFSETQ.